This T cell receptor (beta chain) was obtained from a study of cytomegalovirus exposure and HLA in healthy donors. The length of the CDR3 is 14 residues. Trimming removed 4 bases from V and 7 bases from J; junction bases left unmatched: 6. CDR1 and CDR2 from the germline V gene are SGHTS and YDEGEE. The PCR had 60 Vbeta and 13 Jbeta primers. Clones were sequenced by immunoSEQ multiplex PCR, and TCRdb holds only the in-frame ones, with some missing. The repertoire includes approximately 140,000 clones, roughly four fifths of them detected once, and less than 3.5% sits in the top ten. The study's findings and limits: Common viral pathogens were later found to be apparently linked to several of the most significant clusters. In a later analysis, a genetic analysis reported fewer productive-TCR N-insertions in an Asian-associated ancestry cluster than the cohort average. DRB1 showed the most TCR associations and HLA-C the fewest in a later analysis, as rates varied by HLA locus. As a later analysis showed, a missense DCLRE1C variant was linked to trimming of TCR beta V- and J-genes.

As regards this clone: What it binds is not known.

The sequencing sample was made of PBMCs. The chain has TRBV5-8 and TRBJ2-4; TRBD1 matches at 9 bases. This receptor was taken from a man aged 40-49 years in good health and CMV-seropositive. The CDR3 DNA sequence: TGTGCCAGCAGCGCGGGACAGGGTTGGAACATTCAGTACTTC. The encoded protein is CASSAGQGWNIQYF.